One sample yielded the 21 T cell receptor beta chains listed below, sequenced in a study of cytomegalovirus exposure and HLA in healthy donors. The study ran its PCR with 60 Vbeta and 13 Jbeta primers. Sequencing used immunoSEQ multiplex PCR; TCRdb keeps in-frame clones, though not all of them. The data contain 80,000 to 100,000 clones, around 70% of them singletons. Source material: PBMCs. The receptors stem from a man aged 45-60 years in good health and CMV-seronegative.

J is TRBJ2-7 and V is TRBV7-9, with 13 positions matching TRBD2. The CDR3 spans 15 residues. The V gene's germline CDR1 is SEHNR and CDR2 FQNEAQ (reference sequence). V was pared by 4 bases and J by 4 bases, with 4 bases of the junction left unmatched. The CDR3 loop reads CASSYRTSGGYEQYF. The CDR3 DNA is TGTGCCAGCAGCTATCGGACTAGCGGGGGTTACGAGCAGTACTTC. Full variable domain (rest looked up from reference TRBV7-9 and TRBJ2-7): DTGVSQNPRHKITKRGQNVTFRCDPISEHNRLYWYRQTLGQGPEFLTYFQNEAQLEKSRLLSDRFSAERPKGSFSTLEIQRTEQGDSAMYLCASSYRTSGGYEQYFGPGTRLTVT.

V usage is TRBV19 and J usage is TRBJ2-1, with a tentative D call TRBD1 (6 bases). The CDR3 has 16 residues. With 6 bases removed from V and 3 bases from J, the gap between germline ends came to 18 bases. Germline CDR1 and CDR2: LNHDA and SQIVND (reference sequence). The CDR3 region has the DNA TGTGCCAGTAGGCATACAGGGTCAACTAACTACAATGAGCAGTTCTTC. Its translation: CASRHTGSTNYNEQFF.

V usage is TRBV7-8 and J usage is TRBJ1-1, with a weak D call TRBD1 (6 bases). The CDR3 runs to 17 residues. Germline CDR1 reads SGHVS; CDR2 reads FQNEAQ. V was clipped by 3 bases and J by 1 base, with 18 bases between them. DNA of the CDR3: TGTGCCAGCAGCTTTAGTAGGGCCGGGACACGGAACACTGAAGCTTTCTTT. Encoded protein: CASSFSRAGTRNTEAFF.

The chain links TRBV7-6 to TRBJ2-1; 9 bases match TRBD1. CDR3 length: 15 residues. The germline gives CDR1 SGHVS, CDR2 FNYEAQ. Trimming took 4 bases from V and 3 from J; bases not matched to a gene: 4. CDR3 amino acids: CASSSGTGNYNEQFF. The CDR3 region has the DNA TGTGCCAGCAGCTCCGGGACAGGGAACTACAATGAGCAGTTCTTC.

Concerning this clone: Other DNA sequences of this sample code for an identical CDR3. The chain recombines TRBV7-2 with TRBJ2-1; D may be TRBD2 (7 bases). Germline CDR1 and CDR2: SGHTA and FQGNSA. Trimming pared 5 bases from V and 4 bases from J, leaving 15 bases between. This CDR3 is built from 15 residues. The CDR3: CASSPRGGGYNEQFF. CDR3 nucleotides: TGTGCCAGCAGCCCTAGGGGAGGGGGGTACAATGAGCAGTTCTTC.

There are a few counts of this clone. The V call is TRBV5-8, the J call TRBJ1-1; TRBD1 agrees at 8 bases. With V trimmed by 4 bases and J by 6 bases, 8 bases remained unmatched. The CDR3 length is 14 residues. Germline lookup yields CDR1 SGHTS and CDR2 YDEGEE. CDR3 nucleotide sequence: TGTGCCAGCAGCGGAACCGACAGGGGCTCTGAAGCTTTCTTT. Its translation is CASSGTDRGSEAFF.

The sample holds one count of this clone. This chain's CDR3 is CASLEGGQNYGYTF. CDR3 DNA sequence: TGTGCCAGCCTGGAAGGAGGGCAAAACTATGGCTACACCTTC. The chain recombines TRBV28 with TRBJ1-2; D not certain. The CDR3 consists of 14 residues. Germline V gene data show CDR1 as MDHEN and CDR2 as SYDVKM. V lost 8 bases and J lost 2, with 15 bases in between.

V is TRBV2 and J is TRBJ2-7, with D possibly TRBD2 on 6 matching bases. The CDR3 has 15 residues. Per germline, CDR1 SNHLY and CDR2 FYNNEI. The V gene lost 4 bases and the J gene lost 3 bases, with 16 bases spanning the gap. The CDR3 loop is CASSAGQGGVYEQYF. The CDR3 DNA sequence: TGTGCCAGCAGTGCGGGGCAGGGAGGCGTCTACGAGCAGTACTTC.

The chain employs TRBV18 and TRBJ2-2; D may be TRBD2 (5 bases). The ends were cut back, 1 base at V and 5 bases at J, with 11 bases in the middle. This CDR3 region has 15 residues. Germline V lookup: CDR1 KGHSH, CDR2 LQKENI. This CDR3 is CASSPRGGNTGELFF. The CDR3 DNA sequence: TGTGCCAGCTCACCACGAGGAGGAAATACCGGGGAGCTGTTTTTT.

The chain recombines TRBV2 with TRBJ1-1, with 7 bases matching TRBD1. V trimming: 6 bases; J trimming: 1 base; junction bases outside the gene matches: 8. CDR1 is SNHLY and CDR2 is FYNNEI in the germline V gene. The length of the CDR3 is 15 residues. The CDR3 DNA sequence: TGTGCCAGCAGACAAAGGGGGCGAGGGAACACTGAAGCTTTCTTT. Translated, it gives CASRQRGRGNTEAFF.

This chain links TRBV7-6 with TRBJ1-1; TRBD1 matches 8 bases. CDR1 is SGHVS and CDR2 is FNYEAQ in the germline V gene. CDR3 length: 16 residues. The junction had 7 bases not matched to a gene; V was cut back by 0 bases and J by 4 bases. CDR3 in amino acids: CASSLAKTGDVTEAFF. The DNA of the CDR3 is TGTGCCAGCAGCTTAGCGAAGACAGGGGACGTCACTGAAGCTTTCTTT.

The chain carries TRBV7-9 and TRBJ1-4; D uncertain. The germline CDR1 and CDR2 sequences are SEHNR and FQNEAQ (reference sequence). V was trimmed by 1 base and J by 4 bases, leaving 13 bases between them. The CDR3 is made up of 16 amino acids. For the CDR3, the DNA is TGTGCCAGCAGCTTAGAATTAGGTTCGGGTAATGAAAAACTGTTTTTT. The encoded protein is CASSLELGSGNEKLFF.

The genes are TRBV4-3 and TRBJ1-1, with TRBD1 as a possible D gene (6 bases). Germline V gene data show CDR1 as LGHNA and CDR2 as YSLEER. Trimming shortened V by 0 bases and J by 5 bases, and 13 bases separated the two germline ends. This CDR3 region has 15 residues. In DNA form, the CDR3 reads TGCGCCAGCAGCCAAGATCTTTGGGGGCGTACTGAAGCTTTCTTT. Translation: CASSQDLWGRTEAFF.

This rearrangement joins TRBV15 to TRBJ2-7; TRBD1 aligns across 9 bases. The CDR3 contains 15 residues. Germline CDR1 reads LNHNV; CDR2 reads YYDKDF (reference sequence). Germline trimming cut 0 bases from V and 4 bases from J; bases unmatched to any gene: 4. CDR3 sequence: CATSRERDREYEQYF. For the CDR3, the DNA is TGTGCCACCAGCAGAGAGCGGGACAGGGAGTACGAGCAGTACTTC.

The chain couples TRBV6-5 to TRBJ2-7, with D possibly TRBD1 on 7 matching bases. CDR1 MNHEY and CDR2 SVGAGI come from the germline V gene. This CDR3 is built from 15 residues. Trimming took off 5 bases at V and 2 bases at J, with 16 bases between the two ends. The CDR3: CASSKVDRRAYEQYF. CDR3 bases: TGTGCCAGCAGTAAAGTGGACAGGAGGGCCTACGAGCAGTACTTC.

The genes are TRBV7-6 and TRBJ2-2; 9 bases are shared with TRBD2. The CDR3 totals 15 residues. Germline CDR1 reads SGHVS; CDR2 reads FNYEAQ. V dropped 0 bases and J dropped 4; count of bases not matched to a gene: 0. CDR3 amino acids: CASSLARGGTGELFF. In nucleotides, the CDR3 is TGTGCCAGCAGCTTAGCGCGGGGGGGCACCGGGGAGCTGTTTTTT.

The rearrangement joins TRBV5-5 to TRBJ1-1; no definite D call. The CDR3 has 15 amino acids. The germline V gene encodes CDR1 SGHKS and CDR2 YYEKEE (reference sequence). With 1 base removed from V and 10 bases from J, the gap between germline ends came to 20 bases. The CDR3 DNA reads TGTGCCAGCAGCTTGTCTGCAGTTACTTCCCCTAGAGCTTTCTTT. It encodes CASSLSAVTSPRAFF.

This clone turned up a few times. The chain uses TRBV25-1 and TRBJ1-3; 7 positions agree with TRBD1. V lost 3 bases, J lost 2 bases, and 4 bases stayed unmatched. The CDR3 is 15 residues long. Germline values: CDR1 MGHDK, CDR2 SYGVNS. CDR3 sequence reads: CASSEVGGTGNTIYF. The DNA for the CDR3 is TGTGCCAGCAGTGAGGTAGGGGGCACTGGAAACACCATATATTTT. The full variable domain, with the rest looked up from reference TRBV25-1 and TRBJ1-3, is EADIYQTPRYLVIGTGKKITLECSQTMGHDKMYWYQQDPGMELHLIHYSYGVNSTEKGDLSSESTVSRIRTEHFPLTLESARPSHTSQYLCASSEVGGTGNTIYFGEGSWLTVV.

The CDR3 reads CASSLAATSASHEQYF. In DNA form, the CDR3 reads TGTGCCAGCAGCTTAGCCGCGACTAGCGCGAGCCACGAGCAGTACTTC. The chain links TRBV11-2 to TRBJ2-7; 8 bases align to TRBD2. V lost 1 base to trimming and J lost 5 bases; unmatched junction nucleotides: 10. This CDR3 has 16 amino acids. Germline CDR1 reads SGHAT; CDR2 reads FQNNGV. Drawing the rest from reference TRBV11-2 and TRBJ2-7, the complete variable domain is EAGVAQSPRYKIIEKRQSVAFWCNPISGHATLYWYQQILGQGPKLLIQFQNNGVVDDSQLPKDRFSAERLKGVDSTLKIQPAKLEDSAVYLCASSLAATSASHEQYFGPGTRLTVT.

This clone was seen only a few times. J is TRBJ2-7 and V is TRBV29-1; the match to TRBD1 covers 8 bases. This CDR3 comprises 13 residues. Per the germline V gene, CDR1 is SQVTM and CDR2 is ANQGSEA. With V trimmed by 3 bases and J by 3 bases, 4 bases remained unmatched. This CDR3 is CSVETGAFYEQYF. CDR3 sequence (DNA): TGCAGCGTTGAGACAGGGGCTTTCTACGAGCAGTACTTC.

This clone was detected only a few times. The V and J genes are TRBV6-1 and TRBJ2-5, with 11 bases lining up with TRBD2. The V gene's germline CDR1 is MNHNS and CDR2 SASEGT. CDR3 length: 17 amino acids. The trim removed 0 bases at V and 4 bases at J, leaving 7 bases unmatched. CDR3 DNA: TGTGCCAGCAGTGAAGCGCGGGGTCTAGCGGGAGGAGAGACCCAGTACTTC. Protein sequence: CASSEARGLAGGETQYF.